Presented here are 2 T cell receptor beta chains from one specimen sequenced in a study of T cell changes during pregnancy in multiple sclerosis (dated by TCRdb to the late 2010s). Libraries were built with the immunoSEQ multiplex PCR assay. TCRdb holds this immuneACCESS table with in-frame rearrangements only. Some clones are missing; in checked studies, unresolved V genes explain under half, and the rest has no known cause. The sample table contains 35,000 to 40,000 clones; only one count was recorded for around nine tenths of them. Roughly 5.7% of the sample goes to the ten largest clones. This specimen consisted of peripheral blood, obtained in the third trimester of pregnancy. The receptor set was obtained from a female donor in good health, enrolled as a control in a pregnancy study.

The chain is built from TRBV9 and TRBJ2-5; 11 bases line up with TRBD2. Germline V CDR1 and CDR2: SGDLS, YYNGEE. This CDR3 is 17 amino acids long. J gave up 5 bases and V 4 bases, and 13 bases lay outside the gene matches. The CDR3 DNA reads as TGTGCCAGCAGCTCTCGTAGCGGGGGGGAAATTAGGGAGACCCAGTACTTC. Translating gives CASSSRSGGEIRETQYF. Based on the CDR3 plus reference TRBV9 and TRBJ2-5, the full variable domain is DSGVTQTPKHLITATGQRVTLRCSPRSGDLSVYWYQQSLDQGLQFLIQYYNGEERAKGNILERFSAQQFPDLHSELNLSSLELGDSALYFCASSSRSGGEIRETQYFGPGTRLLVL.

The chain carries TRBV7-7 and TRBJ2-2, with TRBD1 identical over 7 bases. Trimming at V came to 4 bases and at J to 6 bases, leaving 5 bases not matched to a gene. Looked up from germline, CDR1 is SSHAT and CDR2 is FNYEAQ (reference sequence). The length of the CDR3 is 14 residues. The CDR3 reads CASSSHRGAGELFF. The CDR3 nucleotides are TGTGCCAGCAGCTCCCACAGGGGCGCCGGGGAGCTGTTTTTT.